This is a list of T cell receptor beta chains from one sample in a study of shared clonotypes between healthy human individuals. TCRdb's table, derived via immunoSEQ multiplex PCR, lists solely in-frame clones and lacks some. The sample holds some 2,100,000 clones; about 94% are singletons and the top ten take less than 0.15%. Sequenced material: naive CD4+ T cells sorted from blood. These TCRs come from a man between 18 and 35 years old in good health. The CDR3 runs from the conserved cysteine through the conserved F or W. A D gene is named only where the DNA matches it firmly. Clone size is given for some rows only: seen once, a few or many times, or a class if the clone is expanded.

J gene: TRBJ1-1
CDR3 length: 15
clone size: NA
D gene: NA
V gene: TRBV18
CDR3 DNA: TGTGCCAGCTCACCATCTGGAGTCCAGCTAACTGAAGCTTTCTTT
CDR3 protein: CASSPSGVQLTEAFF

J gene: TRBJ1-1
CDR3 length: 15
clone size: NA
D gene: NA
V gene: TRBV10-3
CDR3 DNA: TGTGCCATCAGACAGGGCCTAACGTCGGGCACTGAAGCTTTCTTT
CDR3 protein: CAIRQGLTSGTEAFF

J gene: TRBJ2-3
CDR3 length: 16
clone size: NA
D gene: NA
V gene: TRBV5-1
CDR3 DNA: TGCGCCAGCAGCTTGGTGTCGGGACAAGGAGAAGATACGCAGTATTTT
CDR3 protein: CASSLVSGQGEDTQYF

J gene: TRBJ2-5
CDR3 length: 14
clone size: once
D gene: NA
V gene: TRBV5-1
CDR3 DNA: TGCGCCAGCAGCTGGGGGACTCGAGAAGAGACCCAGTACTTC
CDR3 protein: CASSWGTREETQYF

J gene: TRBJ2-7
CDR3 length: 15
clone size: once
D gene: NA
V gene: TRBV2
CDR3 DNA: TGTGCCAGCAGTGAAGGGCAGGGCTTTCCCTACGAGCAGTACTTC
CDR3 protein: CASSEGQGFPYEQYF

J gene: TRBJ2-3
CDR3 length: 12
clone size: NA
D gene: TRBD2
V gene: TRBV2
CDR3 DNA: TGTGCCAGCTTAGCGGGAGGGCCTCCCCGGTATTTT
CDR3 protein: CASLAGGPPRYF

J gene: TRBJ2-2
CDR3 length: 18
clone size: NA
D gene: TRBD1
V gene: TRBV2
CDR3 DNA: TGTGCCAGCAGTGTTAACGGACAGGGGGTAGGGAACACCGGGGAGCTGTTTTTT
CDR3 protein: CASSVNGQGVGNTGELFF

J gene: TRBJ2-1
CDR3 length: 14
clone size: NA
D gene: NA
V gene: TRBV6-6
CDR3 DNA: TGTGCCAGCAATGGGGTTAATCTATACAATGAGCAGTTCTTC
CDR3 protein: CASNGVNLYNEQFF

J gene: TRBJ2-1
CDR3 length: 16
clone size: NA
D gene: TRBD2
V gene: TRBV6-5
CDR3 DNA: TGTGCCAGCAGTTACCACGGACTAGCTTCCTACAATGAGCAGTTCTTC
CDR3 protein: CASSYHGLASYNEQFF

J gene: TRBJ1-1
CDR3 length: 10
clone size: few
D gene: NA
V gene: TRBV25-1
CDR3 DNA: TGTGCCAGCAGGGATACTGTAGCTTTCTTT
CDR3 protein: CASRDTVAFF

J gene: TRBJ1-4
CDR3 length: 17
clone size: once
D gene: TRBD1
V gene: TRBV9
CDR3 DNA: TGTGCCAGCAGCGCCTCCCCGTTGGGACAGGGGCATGAAAAACTGTTTTTT
CDR3 protein: CASSASPLGQGHEKLFF

J gene: TRBJ2-2
CDR3 length: 16
clone size: NA
D gene: TRBD1
V gene: TRBV25-1
CDR3 DNA: TGTGCCAGCAGAGATACAGGGGTTTTGAACACCGGGGAGCTGTTTTTT
CDR3 protein: CASRDTGVLNTGELFF

J gene: TRBJ1-1
CDR3 length: 14
clone size: NA
D gene: NA
V gene: TRBV30
CDR3 DNA: TGTGCCTGGAGACTGCAGGGGAGCCCTCGGGGAGCTTTCTTT
CDR3 protein: CAWRLQGSPRGAFF

J gene: TRBJ2-1
CDR3 length: 16
clone size: NA
D gene: TRBD2
V gene: TRBV6-6
CDR3 DNA: TGTGCCAGCAGTTACTTGGGAACTAGCGGGAGGAATGAGCAGTTCTTC
CDR3 protein: CASSYLGTSGRNEQFF

J gene: TRBJ1-6
CDR3 length: 15
clone size: NA
D gene: NA
V gene: TRBV27
CDR3 DNA: TGTGCCAGCAGTTTATTTAGAGGGGGGGGTTCACCCCTCCACTTT
CDR3 protein: CASSLFRGGGSPLHF

J gene: TRBJ2-2
CDR3 length: 15
clone size: NA
D gene: TRBD1
V gene: TRBV5-1
CDR3 DNA: TGCGCCAGCAGCTTAACCCGACAGGGGCGCGGGGAGCTGTTTTTT
CDR3 protein: CASSLTRQGRGELFF

J gene: TRBJ1-2
CDR3 length: 14
clone size: NA
D gene: NA
V gene: TRBV6-1
CDR3 DNA: TGTGCCAGCAGTGAAGCGTTACAGGGCTATGGCTACACCTTC
CDR3 protein: CASSEALQGYGYTF

J gene: TRBJ1-5
CDR3 length: 13
clone size: few
D gene: NA
V gene: TRBV2
CDR3 DNA: TGTGCCAGCTGGGGGGCCGCAGCGGGTCCCCAGCATTTT
CDR3 protein: CASWGAAAGPQHF

J gene: TRBJ1-5
CDR3 length: 16
clone size: NA
D gene: NA
V gene: TRBV18
CDR3 DNA: TGTGCCAGCTCATCCTCGGGAAGATGGGGGAATCAGCCCCAGCATTTT
CDR3 protein: CASSSSGRWGNQPQHF

J gene: TRBJ2-7
CDR3 length: 13
clone size: NA
D gene: NA
V gene: TRBV28
CDR3 DNA: TGTGCCAGCAGTATATCGGCCGGTATCGAGCAGTACTTC
CDR3 protein: CASSISAGIEQYF